This note documents a single TCR beta chain sequence. What it recognizes is unknown. 13 Jbeta primers and 60 Vbeta primers were used for the PCR. Generated by immunoSEQ multiplex PCR, the TCRdb table keeps only in-frame clones and is missing some. This sample yields roughly 160,000 clones, of which 60% to 85% are seen a single time; 3.7% belongs to the top ten. The source of the sample is a study of cytomegalovirus exposure and HLA in healthy donors. CDR1 and CDR2 from the germline V gene are SGHRS and YFSETQ. V was cut by 4 bases and J by 1 base, with 13 bases left in between. The CDR3 has 15 amino acids. Findings and limits, study-wide: In an earlier analysis, productive rearrangement rates for most beta V segments clustered near 90% or 30%.

Sequenced input: PBMCs. The receptor was derived from a man under 40 in good health and CMV-seropositive. The chain is built from TRBV5-1 and TRBJ2-3; D might be TRBD2 (5 bases). The CDR3 region has the DNA TGCGCCAGCAGCCCCACCGGGGTTCGCACAGATACGCAGTATTTT. This translates into CASSPTGVRTDTQYF. The whole variable domain, filled in from reference TRBV5-1 and TRBJ2-3, reads KAGVTQTPRYLIKTRGQQVTLSCSPISGHRSVSWYQQTPGQGLQFLFEYFSETQRNKGNFPGRFSGRQFSNSRSEMNVSTLELGDSALYLCASSPTGVRTDTQYFGPGTRLTVL.